These T cell receptor beta chains were read from a single sample in a study of Ad26.COV2.S vaccination and SARS-CoV-2 variants. The method was immunoSEQ multiplex PCR; TCRdb's version includes in-frame clones alone and lacks a portion of them. Among 300,000 to 400,000 clones listed, around 87% were seen once. The sample was peripheral blood, taken in a trial of Ad26.COV2.S vaccine versus placebo. Every receptor here comes from a person between 18 and 65 years old who received the Ad26.COV2.S COVID-19 vaccine or a placebo. Both conserved end residues are part of each CDR3. A D gene is named only where the DNA matches it firmly. Only some rows state a clone size, as once, few, many or a class for expanded clones.

len	v_gene	j_gene	abundance	d_gene	CDR3nt	CDR3aa
13	TRBV4-2	TRBJ1-1	.	.	TGTGCCAGCAGCCAAGACAGGGAGACTGAAGCTTTCTTT	CASSQDRETEAFF
13	TRBV5-1	TRBJ2-3	.	.	TGCGCCAGCAGCTTGGGACAGGCAGATACGCAGTATTTT	CASSLGQADTQYF
17	TRBV4-2	TRBJ2-3	.	TRBD2	TGTGCCAGCAGCCAAGGACTAGCGGGGGGGCGTGTAGATACGCAGTATTTT	CASSQGLAGGRVDTQYF
15	TRBV6-2/TRBV6-3	TRBJ1-3	.	.	TGTGCCAGCAGTCGAGGACAGCACCCTGGAAACACCATATATTTT	CASSRGQHPGNTIYF
14	TRBV30	TRBJ1-2	.	.	TGTGCCTGGAGGACTGAGGGAGCTAACTATGGCTACACCTTC	CAWRTEGANYGYTF
15	TRBV7-2	TRBJ1-4	.	TRBD1	TGTGCCAGCAGCAATACAGGGGGCGAGAGTGAAAAACTGTTTTTT	CASSNTGGESEKLFF
15	TRBV27	TRBJ2-5	.	.	TGTGCCAGCAGTTCCGTATCGGAGGGCGGAGAGACCCAGTACTTC	CASSSVSEGGETQYF
15	TRBV7-3	TRBJ1-1	.	TRBD1	TGTGCCAGCAGCCGGGCAGGGGGCTTGAACACTGAAGCTTTCTTT	CASSRAGGLNTEAFF
16	TRBV12-5	TRBJ2-5	once	.	TGTGCTAGTGGTTTGGTACCTAGCAGGGGGGAGGAGACCCAGTACTTC	CASGLVPSRGEETQYF
15	TRBV6-5	TRBJ2-1	.	.	TGTGCCAGCAGTTGGCGGGACGTTAGGGACAATGAGCAGTTCTTC	CASSWRDVRDNEQFF
15	TRBV19	TRBJ1-1	.	TRBD1	TGTGCCAGTAGTCCAGGGACAGGGGGGGACACTGAAGCTTTCTTT	CASSPGTGGDTEAFF
12	TRBV15	TRBJ2-7	.	.	TGTGCCACTAAGACAGCTACGGGCGAGCAGTACTTC	CATKTATGEQYF